This T cell receptor beta chain emerged from a study of blood T cell repertoires in COVID-19. In the study's own analysis: Reference gene primer amplification gave estimated nucleated cell counts. Method: immunoSEQ multiplex PCR; TCRdb's copy keeps in-frame clones and lacks some. The V and J calls and clone size come from that table; D and trimming were worked out from the DNA. Of 250,000 or so clones listed, about 89% are singletons. Living in about two dozen US areas, the participants were between roughly 18 and 90 years of age. Germline V lookup: CDR1 PRHDT, CDR2 FYEKMQ (reference sequence). The V and J ends lost 5 bases and 0 bases respectively, with 14 bases between them. This CDR3 is 15 amino acids long. This clone turned up a few times.

V usage is TRBV13 and J usage is TRBJ2-7; D is perhaps TRBD1 (5 bases). The sequencing input was PBMCs or T cells enriched from blood (not recorded which). The sequence came from a woman aged 18-29 years who had recovered from COVID-19. The DNA for the CDR3 is TGTGCCAGCAGCCTTGACAGAGTTAGCTCCTACGAGCAGTACTTC. Its protein is CASSLDRVSSYEQYF.